The 25 T cell receptor beta chains in this list originate from one sample, sequenced in a study of blood T cell repertoires in COVID-19. Clones were sequenced by immunoSEQ multiplex PCR, and TCRdb holds only the in-frame ones, with some missing. The sample records 150,000 or so clones, 70% to 90% being singletons. The sample comprised peripheral blood. The origin of the receptors is a man aged 60 to 69 with COVID-19, enrolled during active disease.

As for this clone: In the same sample, other DNA sequences code for this CDR3. This chain links TRBV5-6 with TRBJ1-5, with TRBD1 matching 10 bases. J was trimmed by 6 bases and V by 4 bases; bases with no gene match: 7. Germline V gene data show CDR1 as SGHDT and CDR2 as YYEEEE. The CDR3 extends over 15 amino acids. Here the CDR3 DNA reads TGTGCCAGCAGCCCCCGGGACAGGGGTTTTCAGCCCCAGCATTTT. Protein: CASSPRDRGFQPQHF.

On this clone itself: The same CDR3 also results from other DNA sequences found in this sample. The chain is built from TRBV6-5 and TRBJ1-1, with D possibly TRBD1 on 5 matching bases. This CDR3 region has 13 residues. Trimming shortened V by 6 bases and J by 1 base, and 9 bases separated the two germline ends. CDR1 and CDR2 from the germline V gene are MNHEY and SVGAGI. CDR3 residues: CASRRTGNTEAFF. Here the CDR3 DNA reads TGTGCCAGCAGACGTACAGGGAACACTGAAGCTTTCTTT.

V gene TRBV5-1 combines with J gene TRBJ1-1, with D possibly being TRBD1 (5 bases). CDR1 is SGHRS, CDR2 YFSETQ, per germline. Trimming removed 6 bases at V and 1 base at J, with 13 bases between. The CDR3 is 14 residues long. CDR3 sequence (DNA): TGCGCCAGCAACTTATATGGACAGAACACTGAAGCTTTCTTT. This gives the protein CASNLYGQNTEAFF.

The chain carries TRBV27 and TRBJ2-7, with 11 bases that match TRBD2. Germline V gives CDR1 MNHEY, CDR2 SMNVEV (reference sequence). The V segment lost 2 bases and the J segment 4 bases; nucleotides outside the gene matches: 7. There are 16 residues in the CDR3. The CDR3 loop reads CASSLTGLAVFYEQYF. The CDR3 coding sequence is TGTGCCAGCAGTTTAACGGGACTAGCGGTCTTTTACGAGCAGTACTTC.

V is TRBV19 and J is TRBJ2-1; no reliable D call. Germline-derived CDR1 and CDR2 are LNHDA and SQIVND (reference sequence). V shed 1 base and J shed 0 bases, with 10 bases lying between them. CDR3 length: 16 amino acids. CDR3 DNA sequence: TGTGCCAGTAGTATAGTGCACCTCGGCTCCTACAATGAGCAGTTCTTC. Its protein product is CASSIVHLGSYNEQFF.

This clone showed up just a few times. The CDR3 reads CASSLTGENYNEQFF. In DNA form, the CDR3 reads TGCGCCAGCAGCTTAACAGGGGAAAACTACAATGAGCAGTTCTTC. The rearrangement uses TRBV5-1 and TRBJ2-1; 7 bases are shared with TRBD1. CDR1 and CDR2 from the germline V gene are SGHRS and YFSETQ. CDR3 length: 15 residues. V dropped 2 bases and J dropped 3; count of bases not matched to a gene: 5.

V usage is TRBV11-3 and J usage is TRBJ1-4, with D unresolved. V shed 4 bases and J shed 7 bases, with 16 bases lying between them. Per the germline V gene, CDR1 is SGHNT and CDR2 is YENEEA. This CDR3 spans 15 amino acids. This CDR3 reads CASSSSVPGSEKLFF. CDR3 nucleotide sequence: TGTGCCAGCAGCTCGAGTGTGCCGGGTTCTGAAAAACTGTTTTTT.

This chain joins TRBV5-1 and TRBJ2-1; 7 nucleotides match TRBD1. The CDR3 has 17 amino acids. Germline CDR1 SGHRS, CDR2 YFSETQ. V trimming: 0 bases; J trimming: 1 base; junction bases outside the gene matches: 7. The CDR3 loop is CASSLGDRANSYNEQFF. The DNA of the CDR3 is TGCGCCAGCAGCTTGGGAGACAGGGCAAATTCCTACAATGAGCAGTTCTTC.

The chain couples TRBV4-1 to TRBJ1-5; 10 bases are a match to TRBD1. The CDR3 covers 16 residues. V was clipped by 0 bases and J by 7 bases; unmatched bases: 6. The germline V gene has CDR1 MGHRA and CDR2 YSYEKL. CDR3 in DNA: TGCGCCAGCAGCCAAGATGGGGACAGGGGAAGACAGCCCCAGCATTTT. Translation: CASSQDGDRGRQPQHF.

The CDR3 sequence: CASSDGSRGYTGELFF. DNA for the CDR3: TGTGCCAGCAGTGATGGTTCCAGGGGGTACACCGGGGAGCTGTTTTTT. The V and J genes are TRBV2 and TRBJ2-2; 7 bases are a match to TRBD1. J was trimmed by 3 bases and V by 3 bases; bases with no gene match: 7. CDR1 and CDR2 from the germline V gene are SNHLY and FYNNEI. This CDR3 spans 16 amino acids.

The rearrangement uses TRBV3-1 (or the pseudogene TRBV3-2) and TRBJ1-2; 9 positions agree with TRBD1. Germline CDR1 LGHDT, CDR2 YNNKEL (reference sequence). The CDR3 extends over 13 amino acids. The V and J ends lost 3 bases and 13 bases, in that order; junction bases with no gene match: 9. CDR3: CASSHWDRATFTF. Written as DNA, the CDR3 is TGTGCCAGCAGCCACTGGGACAGGGCAACTTTCACCTTC.

This chain joins TRBV3-1 (or the pseudogene TRBV3-2) and TRBJ2-7; 14 bases agree with TRBD2. V trimming: 6 bases; J trimming: 5 bases; junction bases outside the gene matches: 9. The germline V gene encodes CDR1 LGHDT and CDR2 YNNKEL (reference sequence). The CDR3 sequence is 16 residues long. The CDR3 protein is CASSRLAGGLGHEQYF. The DNA for the CDR3 is TGTGCCAGCAGTAGACTAGCGGGAGGGCTTGGACACGAGCAGTACTTC.

The V gene is TRBV12-3 or TRBV12-4, the J gene TRBJ1-2; 8 nucleotides line up with TRBD1. The CDR3 has 12 residues. V lost 6 bases to trimming and J lost 5 bases; unmatched junction nucleotides: 2. CDR3 coding DNA: TGTGCCAGCAGAGACAGGGGTTATGGCTACACCTTC. Translation: CASRDRGYGYTF.

CDR3 sequence reads: CASNVQGSHEQYF. Here the CDR3 DNA reads TGTGCCAGTAACGTCCAGGGGAGCCACGAGCAGTACTTC. The V call is TRBV19, the J call TRBJ2-7; the D gene is possibly TRBD1 (6 bases). CDR1 is LNHDA, CDR2 SQIVND, per germline (reference sequence). Deletions cut 7 bases from V and 5 bases from J, with 15 bases between. This CDR3 has 13 amino acids.

Note on this clone: One end of the junction fails to match germline, which may point to a read error. Different DNA sequences within this sample yield the same CDR3. This sequence joins TRBV13 and TRBJ1-6; D is uncertain. There are 16 residues in the CDR3. Germline V gene data show CDR1 as PRHDT and CDR2 as FYEKMQ (reference sequence). CDR3 sequence: CASSLGVRYYNSPLHF. For the CDR3, the DNA is TGTGCCAGCAGCCTAGGCGTCAGATACTATAATTCACCCCTCCACTTT.

The V call is TRBV6-5, the J call TRBJ2-1; the match to TRBD2 covers 10 bases. Per germline, CDR1 MNHEY and CDR2 SVGAGI. The trim removed 5 bases at V and 6 bases at J, leaving 7 bases unmatched. The CDR3 loop spans 15 amino acids. The CDR3 region is CASSSQAGGLNEQFF. Written as DNA, the CDR3 is TGTGCCAGCAGTAGCCAAGCGGGGGGGCTCAATGAGCAGTTCTTC.

The sample holds one count of this clone. The chain employs TRBV2 and TRBJ2-3; 10 bases line up with TRBD2. Losses at the gene ends were 6 bases for V and 6 bases for J; bases not matched to a gene: 9. The CDR3 totals 15 residues. Germline lookup yields CDR1 SNHLY and CDR2 FYNNEI. DNA of the CDR3: TGTGCCAGCAGCGTAGCGGGAGGAAAAGCGGATACGCAGTATTTT. Residues: CASSVAGGKADTQYF.

The rearrangement uses TRBV7-6 and TRBJ2-7, with D uncertain. The CDR3 is made up of 13 amino acids. The V and J ends lost 2 bases and 0 bases respectively, with 5 bases between them. In germline, CDR1 is SGHVS, CDR2 FNYEAQ. Written as DNA, the CDR3 is TGTGCCAGCAGCTTATCCCGCTCCTACGAGCAGTACTTC. The encoded protein is CASSLSRSYEQYF.

The chain employs TRBV3-1 (or the pseudogene TRBV3-2) and TRBJ1-6; D gene unclear. CDR1 is LGHDT and CDR2 is YNNKEL in the germline V gene (reference sequence). The germline V and J ends were trimmed by 1 base and 4 bases, with 5 bases remaining between them. This CDR3 comprises 14 residues. CDR3 in amino acids: CASSQGSYNSPLHF. In DNA form, the CDR3 reads TGTGCCAGCAGCCAAGGGAGTTATAATTCACCCCTCCACTTT.

The genes are TRBV2 and TRBJ1-1; 9 bases are a match to TRBD1. The CDR3 loop spans 14 amino acids. The germline V gene has CDR1 SNHLY and CDR2 FYNNEI. The J segment lost 0 bases and the V segment lost 8 bases, leaving 4 bases of the junction unmatched. The CDR3 DNA reads TGTGCCAGCGGAGGGACAGGGTTGAACACTGAAGCTTTCTTT. It codes for CASGGTGLNTEAFF.

This clone was picked up one time. This chain joins TRBV5-6 and TRBJ1-1, with a possible D match to TRBD1 (6 bases). In germline, CDR1 is SGHDT, CDR2 YYEEEE. The CDR3 length is 16 residues. Deletions cut 3 bases from V and 2 bases from J, with 17 bases between. The CDR3, as DNA: TGTGCCAGCAGCTACTATGCGGGGGACATCAACACTGAAGCTTTCTTT. Translated: CASSYYAGDINTEAFF.

The V and J genes are TRBV11-2 and TRBJ2-5; D might be TRBD2 (7 bases). Germline CDR1 is SGHAT and CDR2 is FQNNGV. V gave up 5 bases and J gave up 0 bases, with 22 bases separating them. The CDR3 is made up of 18 amino acids. The CDR3: CASSKRLQGLPYQETQYF. The CDR3 nucleotides read TGTGCCAGCAGCAAAAGATTACAGGGACTACCGTACCAAGAGACCCAGTACTTC. The entire variable domain, with the rest obtained from reference TRBV11-2 and TRBJ2-5, is as follows: EAGVAQSPRYKIIEKRQSVAFWCNPISGHATLYWYQQILGQGPKLLIQFQNNGVVDDSQLPKDRFSAERLKGVDSTLKIQPAKLEDSAVYLCASSKRLQGLPYQETQYFGPGTRLLVL.

The rearrangement links TRBV5-1 to TRBJ2-1, with 8 bases identical to TRBD2. This CDR3 region has 15 residues. The germline gives CDR1 SGHRS, CDR2 YFSETQ. The junction had 6 bases not matched to a gene; V was cut back by 0 bases and J by 7 bases. The CDR3 coding sequence is TGCGCCAGCAGCTTGGCACCGGGGGGGCTTAATGAGCAGTTCTTC. Its protein is CASSLAPGGLNEQFF.

This sequence joins TRBV7-9 and TRBJ2-3, with TRBD2 identical over 13 bases. CDR3 length equals 17 residues. With V trimmed by 3 bases and J by 1 base, 4 bases remained unmatched. In germline, CDR1 is SEHNR, CDR2 FQNEAQ (reference sequence). Here the CDR3 DNA reads TGTGCCAGCAGCTTCGGGACTAGCGGGACAGGCACAGATACGCAGTATTTT. Protein product: CASSFGTSGTGTDTQYF.

The J gene is TRBJ2-5, the V gene TRBV20-1; 9 bases map to TRBD2. Germline CDR1 is DFQATT and CDR2 is SNEGSKA (reference sequence). The CDR3 sequence is 14 residues long. Trimming took 3 bases from V and 3 from J; bases not matched to a gene: 5. This CDR3 reads CSASQSSGKETQYF. CDR3 nucleotide sequence: TGCAGTGCTAGTCAGTCTAGCGGGAAAGAGACCCAGTACTTC.